These 15 T cell receptor beta chains were all obtained from the same sample, sequenced in a study of blood T cell repertoires in COVID-19. The method was immunoSEQ multiplex PCR; TCRdb's version includes in-frame clones alone and lacks a portion of them. The table shows about 150,000 clones, with roughly 90% occurring only once. Sequenced: peripheral blood. The receptors here all came from a human donor in a cohort sampled during active COVID-19.

The chain uses TRBV30 and TRBJ1-3; 7 bases are shared with TRBD1. Germline V gives CDR1 GTSNPN, CDR2 SVGIG (reference sequence). Germline trimming cut 5 bases from V and 0 bases from J; bases unmatched to any gene: 7. This CDR3 has 15 residues. The CDR3 loop is CAWVDRPNSGNTIYF. As DNA, the CDR3 is TGTGCCTGGGTGGACAGGCCGAACTCTGGAAACACCATATATTTT.

V gene TRBV27 combines with J gene TRBJ2-1; possible D gene TRBD1, 5 bases. The V gene's germline CDR1 is MNHEY and CDR2 SMNVEV (reference sequence). The V and J ends lost 5 bases and 7 bases respectively, with 15 bases between them. The CDR3 spans 14 residues. CDR3 sequence: CASSPWGAQNEQFF. The CDR3 region has the DNA TGTGCCAGCAGTCCCTGGGGCGCCCAGAATGAGCAGTTCTTC.

V usage is TRBV19 and J usage is TRBJ2-6; tentatively, D is TRBD1 (5 bases). Trimming took off 8 bases at V and 2 bases at J, with 13 bases between the two ends. The CDR3 extends over 15 amino acids. The germline V gene has CDR1 LNHDA and CDR2 SQIVND (reference sequence). The CDR3 loop reads CASGIGAAGANVLTF. In DNA form, the CDR3 reads TGTGCCAGTGGGATTGGGGCTGCTGGGGCCAACGTCCTGACTTTC.

The chain carries TRBV15 and TRBJ1-6, with D possibly matching TRBD1 (6 bases). The V gene lost 5 bases and the J gene lost 5 bases, with 10 bases spanning the gap. Germline V gene lookup returns CDR1 LNHNV and CDR2 YYDKDF (reference sequence). The CDR3 length is 14 residues. CDR3 residues: CATSLGQNNSPLHF. The CDR3, as DNA: TGTGCCACCAGCCTAGGACAGAATAATTCACCCCTCCACTTT.

The J gene is TRBJ2-5, the V gene TRBV7-2, with a possible D match to TRBD1 (5 bases). Trimming cost V 0 bases and J 6 bases, with 11 bases left between them. The CDR3 consists of 14 residues. CDR1 is SGHTA, CDR2 FQGNSA, per germline. In DNA, the CDR3 is TGTGCCAGCAGCTTAGCGCTCGACAGTCAGACCCAGTACTTC. It codes for CASSLALDSQTQYF.

The chain couples TRBV5-6 to TRBJ1-1; 8 positions match TRBD1. Unmatched junction bases numbered 8, after V lost 6 bases and J lost 1 base. The CDR3 runs to 15 residues. Germline V gene data show CDR1 as SGHDT and CDR2 as YYEEEE. CDR3 DNA sequence: TGTGCCAGCACCGGGACAGGAGAAACGAACACTGAAGCTTTCTTT. Translation: CASTGTGETNTEAFF.

The chain has TRBV15 and TRBJ2-1, with no clear D. The CDR3 length is 15 residues. Germline V CDR1 and CDR2: LNHNV, YYDKDF (reference sequence). The ends were cut back, 3 bases at V and 5 bases at J, with 14 bases in the middle. Here the CDR3 DNA reads TGTGCCACCAGCAGCATGGCAAGCGTGGACAATGAGCAGTTCTTC. This translates into CATSSMASVDNEQFF.

This clone was detected only once. V is TRBV11-1 and J is TRBJ2-7; the D is unclear. The germline gives CDR1 SGHAT, CDR2 FQDESV (reference sequence). V lost 2 bases and J lost 2, with 10 bases in between. CDR3 size: 14 residues. CDR3 sequence reads: CASSLSVATYEQYF. The CDR3 region has the DNA TGTGCCAGCAGCTTATCAGTTGCCACCTACGAGCAGTACTTC.

This chain connects TRBV18 to TRBJ1-1, with a tentative D call TRBD1 (6 bases). The CDR3 sequence is 15 residues long. CDR1 KGHSH and CDR2 LQKENI come from the germline V gene. V lost 0 bases and J lost 0, with 8 bases in between. CDR3 in amino acids: CASSPPGAMNTEAFF. The CDR3 DNA is TGTGCCAGCTCACCACCGGGGGCGATGAACACTGAAGCTTTCTTT.

A single count supports this clone. This rearrangement joins TRBV4-3 to TRBJ2-3; 11 bases agree with TRBD1. Germline V gene sequence: CDR1 LGHNA, CDR2 YSLEER. The length of the CDR3 is 15 residues. Trimming cost V 5 bases and J 7 bases; bases outside gene matches: 8. The CDR3 DNA reads TGCGCCAGCAGCAAACCCGGGACAGGGGGAAATACGCAGTATTTT. Translation gives CASSKPGTGGNTQYF.

The rearrangement joins TRBV6-5 to TRBJ1-5, with TRBD1 matching over 9 bases. Trimming cost V 8 bases and J 4 bases; bases outside gene matches: 6. CDR3 length equals 14 residues. CDR1 and CDR2 from the germline V gene are MNHEY and SVGAGI. The CDR3, as DNA: TGTGCCAGCGGGGACAGGGTATTGAATCAGCCCCAGCATTTT. Its translation is CASGDRVLNQPQHF.

This clone has just one count. The chain has TRBV5-6 and TRBJ1-1; D unresolved. The germline gives CDR1 SGHDT, CDR2 YYEEEE. Between the trimmed V and J ends, which lost 5 bases and 3 bases, there was a span of 5 bases. This CDR3 has 11 amino acids. The CDR3, as DNA: TGTGCCAGCAGAAGAGACACTGAAGCTTTCTTT. This gives the protein CASRRDTEAFF.

The V call is TRBV6-5, the J call TRBJ1-3; no definite D call. V was cut by 2 bases and J by 1 base, with 9 bases left in between. Germline CDR1 is MNHEY and CDR2 is SVGAGI. The CDR3 length is 15 residues. This chain's CDR3 is CASSYDGNSGNTIYF. The CDR3 nucleotides read TGTGCCAGCAGTTACGACGGGAATTCTGGAAACACCATATATTTT.

The rearrangement links TRBV5-1 to TRBJ2-3; TRBD1 matches at 7 bases. CDR3 length: 16 residues. CDR1 SGHRS and CDR2 YFSETQ come from the germline V gene. After removal of 0 bases from V and 2 bases from J, the junction contained 6 bases not matched to a gene. In nucleotides, the CDR3 is TGCGCCAGCAGCTTGGACAGGGGCCTATCCACAGATACGCAGTATTTT. This translates into CASSLDRGLSTDTQYF.

This sequence joins TRBV6-7 and TRBJ2-6; TRBD1 matches at 7 bases. TRBV6-7 counts as an open reading frame of uncertain function. Trimming removed 0 bases from V and 0 bases from J; junction bases left unmatched: 17. The CDR3 extends over 22 amino acids. CDR3 sequence reads: CASSYSGIRGNPIGSGANVLTF. Here the CDR3 DNA reads TGTGCCAGCAGTTACTCGGGTATCAGGGGGAATCCAATCGGCTCTGGGGCCAACGTCCTGACTTTC.